This T cell receptor beta chain came from a study of T cells after yellow fever vaccination. Regarding the study as a whole: Peaking on day 5 versus 15, the secondary response was faster but weaker. At approximately 96% for CD4 and just over 85% for CD8, most primary-vaccination clones showed up again after the booster.

Germline V lookup: CDR1 MNHEY, CDR2 SVGEGT. This CDR3 has 14 residues. V shed 7 bases and J 2 bases; nucleotides not matched to a gene: 6. TCRdb reprocessed the 5' RACE reads with MiXCR, giving one entry per CDR3 protein. The table shows just over 300,000 distinct CDR3 sequences, with 3% to 4.5% occurring only once. Of note for this clonotype: No antigen is known for it.

This rearrangement joins TRBV6-2 or TRBV6-3 to TRBJ1-1; 8 positions agree with TRBD1. Here the sequenced sample was PBMCs, taken on the day of the yellow fever booster vaccination. The TCR was taken from a man younger than 30 who received the YFV17D yellow fever vaccine. The CDR3 protein is CASTRDRLNTEAFF. For the CDR3, the DNA is TGTGCCAGCACCCGGGACAGGTTAAACACTGAAGCTTTCTTT.